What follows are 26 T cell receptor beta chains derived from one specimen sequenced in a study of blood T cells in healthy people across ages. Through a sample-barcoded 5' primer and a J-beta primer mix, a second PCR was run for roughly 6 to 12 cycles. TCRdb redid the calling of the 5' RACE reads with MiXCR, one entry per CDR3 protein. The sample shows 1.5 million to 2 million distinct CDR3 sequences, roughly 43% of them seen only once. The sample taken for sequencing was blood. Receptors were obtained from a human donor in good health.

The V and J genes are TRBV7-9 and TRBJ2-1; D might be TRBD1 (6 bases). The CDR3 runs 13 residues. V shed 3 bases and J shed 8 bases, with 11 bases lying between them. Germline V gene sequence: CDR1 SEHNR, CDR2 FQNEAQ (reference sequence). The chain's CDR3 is CASSFDRNDEQFF. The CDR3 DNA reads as TGTGCCAGCAGCTTCGACAGGAACGATGAGCAGTTCTTC.

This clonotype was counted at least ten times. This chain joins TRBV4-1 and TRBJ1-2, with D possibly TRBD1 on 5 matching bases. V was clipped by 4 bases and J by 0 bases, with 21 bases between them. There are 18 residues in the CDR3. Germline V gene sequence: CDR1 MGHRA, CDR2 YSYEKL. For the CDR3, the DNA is TGCGCCAGCAGCCCCCGGGGGACTTCGAGCGGGGCTAACTATGGCTACACCTTC. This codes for CASSPRGTSSGANYGYTF.

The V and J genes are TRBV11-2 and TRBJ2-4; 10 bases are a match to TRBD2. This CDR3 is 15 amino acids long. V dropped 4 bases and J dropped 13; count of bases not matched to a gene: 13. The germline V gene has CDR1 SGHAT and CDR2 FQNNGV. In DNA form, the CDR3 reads TGTGCCAGCAGCTCCACAGCGGGGGGGCTGGGGGAGCAGTACTTC. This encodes CASSSTAGGLGEQYF.

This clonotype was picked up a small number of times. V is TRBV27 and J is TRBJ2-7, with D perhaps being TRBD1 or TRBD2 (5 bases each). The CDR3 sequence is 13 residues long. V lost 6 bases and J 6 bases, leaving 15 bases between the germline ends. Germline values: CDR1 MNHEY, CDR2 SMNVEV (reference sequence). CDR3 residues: CASRFGTSSEQYF. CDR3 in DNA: TGTGCCAGCAGATTTGGGACCTCTAGCGAGCAGTACTTC.

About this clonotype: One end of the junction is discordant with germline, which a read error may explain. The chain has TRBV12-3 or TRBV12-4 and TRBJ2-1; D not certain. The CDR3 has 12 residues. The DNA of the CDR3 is TGTGCCGGCAGTTTAGTAGGACCGGAGCAGTTCTTC. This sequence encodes CAGSLVGPEQFF.

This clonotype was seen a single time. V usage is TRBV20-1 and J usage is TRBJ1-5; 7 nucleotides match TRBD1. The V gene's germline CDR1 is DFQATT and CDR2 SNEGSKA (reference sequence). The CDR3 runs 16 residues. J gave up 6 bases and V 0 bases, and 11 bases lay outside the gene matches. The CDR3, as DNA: TGCAGTGCTAGAGACCCCTCGACAGGGTATATTCAGCCCCAGCATTTT. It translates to CSARDPSTGYIQPQHF.

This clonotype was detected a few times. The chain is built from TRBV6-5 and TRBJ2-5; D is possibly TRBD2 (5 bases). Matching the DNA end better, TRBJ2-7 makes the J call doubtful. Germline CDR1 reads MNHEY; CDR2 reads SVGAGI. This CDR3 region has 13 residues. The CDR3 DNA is TGTGCCAGCAGCTCACCCGGGGACTACGAGCAGTACTTC. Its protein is CASSSPGDYEQYF.

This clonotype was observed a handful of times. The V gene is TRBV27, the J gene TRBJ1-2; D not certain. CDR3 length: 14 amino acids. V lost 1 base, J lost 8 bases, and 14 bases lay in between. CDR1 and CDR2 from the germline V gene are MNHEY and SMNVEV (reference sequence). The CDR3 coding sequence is TGTGCCAGCAGTTTATATCCGGACGTTATAGGCTACACCTTC. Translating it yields CASSLYPDVIGYTF.

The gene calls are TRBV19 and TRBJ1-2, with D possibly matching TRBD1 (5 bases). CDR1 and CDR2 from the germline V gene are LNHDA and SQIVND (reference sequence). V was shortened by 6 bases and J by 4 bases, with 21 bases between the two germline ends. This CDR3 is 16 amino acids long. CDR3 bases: TGTGCCAGTAGCGACGCCGACAGTCCCGGAATCTATGGCTACACCTTC. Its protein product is CASSDADSPGIYGYTF.

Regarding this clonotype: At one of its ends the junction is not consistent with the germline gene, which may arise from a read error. The CDR3 DNA reads TGTGGCAGCAGCCCATTGGGGGAGACCCAGTACTTC. This gives the protein CGSSPLGETQYF. The V gene is TRBV7-9, the J gene TRBJ2-5; D is uncertain. Per the germline V gene, CDR1 is SEHNR and CDR2 is FQNEAQ (reference sequence). This CDR3 has 12 residues.

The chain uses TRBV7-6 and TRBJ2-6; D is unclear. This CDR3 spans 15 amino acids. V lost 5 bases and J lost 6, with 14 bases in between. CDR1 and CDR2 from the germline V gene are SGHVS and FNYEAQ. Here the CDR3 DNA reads TGTGCCAGCAGCCACGGTAACTCTCAGGCCAACGTCCTGACTTTC. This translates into CASSHGNSQANVLTF.

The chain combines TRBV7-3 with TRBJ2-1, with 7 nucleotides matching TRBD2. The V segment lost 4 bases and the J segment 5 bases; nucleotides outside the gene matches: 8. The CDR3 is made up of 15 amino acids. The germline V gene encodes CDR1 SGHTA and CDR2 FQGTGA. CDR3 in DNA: TGTGCCAGCAGCTCGATCGGGGGGATCGACAATGAGCAGTTCTTC. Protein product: CASSSIGGIDNEQFF.

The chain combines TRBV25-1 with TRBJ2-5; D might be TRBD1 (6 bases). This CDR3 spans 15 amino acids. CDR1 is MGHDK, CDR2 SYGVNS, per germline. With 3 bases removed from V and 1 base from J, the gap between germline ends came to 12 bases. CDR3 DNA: TGTGCCAGCAGTGACCACTGGGACACCCAAGAGACCCAGTACTTC. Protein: CASSDHWDTQETQYF.

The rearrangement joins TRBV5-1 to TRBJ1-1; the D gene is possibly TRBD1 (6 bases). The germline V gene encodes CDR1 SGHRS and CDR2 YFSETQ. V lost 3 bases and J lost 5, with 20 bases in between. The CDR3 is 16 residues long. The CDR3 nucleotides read TGCGCCAGCAGCTCGGAACCAACAGGGCTAGGAACTGAAGCTTTCTTT. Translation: CASSSEPTGLGTEAFF. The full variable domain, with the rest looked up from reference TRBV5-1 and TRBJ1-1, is KAGVTQTPRYLIKTRGQQVTLSCSPISGHRSVSWYQQTPGQGLQFLFEYFSETQRNKGNFPGRFSGRQFSNSRSEMNVSTLELGDSALYLCASSSEPTGLGTEAFFGQGTRLTVV.

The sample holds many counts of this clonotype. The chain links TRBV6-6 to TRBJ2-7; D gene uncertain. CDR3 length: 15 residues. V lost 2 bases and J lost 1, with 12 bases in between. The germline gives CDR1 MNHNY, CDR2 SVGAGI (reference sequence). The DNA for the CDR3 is TGTGCCAGCAGTTACGGCGGTTGGCAGTCCTACGAGCAGTACTTC. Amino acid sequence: CASSYGGWQSYEQYF.

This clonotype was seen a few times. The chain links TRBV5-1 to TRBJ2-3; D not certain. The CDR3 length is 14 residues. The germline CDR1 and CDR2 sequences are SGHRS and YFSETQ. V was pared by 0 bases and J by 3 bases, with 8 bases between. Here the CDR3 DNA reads TGCGCCAGCAGCTTGGTCAGCTTAACAGATACGCAGTATTTT. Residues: CASSLVSLTDTQYF.

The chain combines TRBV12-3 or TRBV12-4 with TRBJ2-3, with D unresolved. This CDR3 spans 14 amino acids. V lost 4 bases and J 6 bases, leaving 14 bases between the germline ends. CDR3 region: CASSSNGPMDTQYF. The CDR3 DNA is TGTGCCAGCAGTTCCAACGGACCAATGGATACGCAGTATTTT.

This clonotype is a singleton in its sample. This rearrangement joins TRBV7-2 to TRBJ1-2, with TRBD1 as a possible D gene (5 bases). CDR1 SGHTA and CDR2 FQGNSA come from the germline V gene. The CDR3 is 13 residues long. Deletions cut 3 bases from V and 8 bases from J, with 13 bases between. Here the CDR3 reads CASSLGGDRGYTF. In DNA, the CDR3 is TGTGCCAGCAGCTTGGGGGGTGACAGAGGCTACACCTTC.

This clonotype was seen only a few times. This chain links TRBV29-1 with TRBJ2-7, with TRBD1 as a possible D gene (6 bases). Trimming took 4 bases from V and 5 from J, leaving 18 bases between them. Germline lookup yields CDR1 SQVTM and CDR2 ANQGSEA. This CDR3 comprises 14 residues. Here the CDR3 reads CSVGVVNRADEQYF. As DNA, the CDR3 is TGCAGCGTTGGGGTGGTTAACAGGGCGGACGAGCAGTACTTC.

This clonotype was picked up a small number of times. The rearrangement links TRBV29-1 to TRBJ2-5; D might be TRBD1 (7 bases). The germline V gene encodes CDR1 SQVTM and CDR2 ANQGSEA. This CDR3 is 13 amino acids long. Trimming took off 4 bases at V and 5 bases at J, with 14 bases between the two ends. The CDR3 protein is CSVAEGARETQYF. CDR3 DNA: TGCAGCGTTGCGGAGGGGGCGCGGGAGACCCAGTACTTC.

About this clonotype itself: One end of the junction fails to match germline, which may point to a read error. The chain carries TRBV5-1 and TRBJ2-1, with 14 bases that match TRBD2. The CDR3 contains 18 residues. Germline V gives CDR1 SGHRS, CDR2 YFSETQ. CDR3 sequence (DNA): TGCGCCAGCAGCACCGGGACTAGCGGGAGAAGCTCCTACAACGAGCAGTTCTTC. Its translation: CASSTGTSGRSSYNEQFF.

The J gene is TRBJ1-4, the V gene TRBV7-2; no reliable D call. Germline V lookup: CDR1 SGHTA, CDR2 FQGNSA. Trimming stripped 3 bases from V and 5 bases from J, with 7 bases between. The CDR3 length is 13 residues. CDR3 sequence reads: CASSFPWNEKLFF. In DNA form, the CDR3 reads TGTGCCAGCAGCTTCCCTTGGAATGAAAAACTGTTTTTT.

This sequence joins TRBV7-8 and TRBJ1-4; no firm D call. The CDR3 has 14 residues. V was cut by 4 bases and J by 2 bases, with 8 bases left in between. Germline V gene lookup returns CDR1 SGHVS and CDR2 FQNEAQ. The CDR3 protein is CASSWTVTNEKLFF. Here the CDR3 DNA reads TGTGCCAGCAGCTGGACGGTGACTAATGAAAAACTGTTTTTT.

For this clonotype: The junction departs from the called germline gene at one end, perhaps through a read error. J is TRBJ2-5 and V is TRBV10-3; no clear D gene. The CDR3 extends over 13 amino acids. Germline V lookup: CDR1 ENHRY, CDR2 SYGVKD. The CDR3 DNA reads TGTACCATCAGTGAGTCTCCTGTAGAGACCCAGTACTTC. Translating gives CTISESPVETQYF.

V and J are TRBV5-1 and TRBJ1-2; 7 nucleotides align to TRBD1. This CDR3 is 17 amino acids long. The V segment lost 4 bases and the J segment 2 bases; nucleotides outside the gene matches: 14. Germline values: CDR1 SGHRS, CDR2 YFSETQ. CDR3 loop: CASSPKGGQEQNYGYTF. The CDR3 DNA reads TGCGCCAGCAGCCCGAAGGGCGGACAGGAACAGAACTATGGCTACACCTTC. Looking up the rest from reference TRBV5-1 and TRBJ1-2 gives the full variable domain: KAGVTQTPRYLIKTRGQQVTLSCSPISGHRSVSWYQQTPGQGLQFLFEYFSETQRNKGNFPGRFSGRQFSNSRSEMNVSTLELGDSALYLCASSPKGGQEQNYGYTFGSGTRLTVV.

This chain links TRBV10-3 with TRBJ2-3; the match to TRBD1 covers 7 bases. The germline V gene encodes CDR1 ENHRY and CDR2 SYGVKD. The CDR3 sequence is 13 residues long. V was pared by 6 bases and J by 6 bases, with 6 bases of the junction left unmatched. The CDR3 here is CAISPTGDDTQYF. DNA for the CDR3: TGTGCCATCAGCCCAACAGGGGACGATACGCAGTATTTT.